This is a list of T cell receptor beta chains from one sample in a study of beta chain features in type 1 diabetes. Sequenced by immunoSEQ multiplex PCR; TCRdb stores in-frame clones only, minus some. The sample records around 160,000 clones, about 50% being singletons. Material: Tregs from blood. These receptors all come from a man between 18 and 35 years old in good health. Each CDR3 is given with its conserved first and last residue. Expanded clones get a size class; other rows say once, few or many, or leave the size out.

v_gene: TRBV6-5; abundance: NA; j_gene: TRBJ1-2; CDR3aa: CASSPGTLYGYTF
v_gene: TRBV7-3; abundance: NA; j_gene: TRBJ2-2; CDR3aa: CASKPGQENTGELFF
v_gene: TRBV27; abundance: NA; j_gene: TRBJ2-6; CDR3aa: CASSFSDRAGANVLTF
v_gene: TRBV6-6; abundance: NA; j_gene: TRBJ2-1; CDR3aa: CASSSDSDYNEQFF
v_gene: TRBV29-1; abundance: few; j_gene: TRBJ1-1; CDR3aa: CSVHATGVGTEAFF
v_gene: TRBV15; abundance: NA; j_gene: TRBJ2-7; CDR3aa: CATSERDRVWDEQYF
v_gene: TRBV7-2; abundance: few; j_gene: TRBJ1-3; CDR3aa: CASSFQGASGNTIYF
v_gene: TRBV9; abundance: NA; j_gene: TRBJ2-3; CDR3aa: CASSVAPSSGPVTSTDTQYF
v_gene: TRBV27; abundance: NA; j_gene: TRBJ1-4; CDR3aa: CASSFIPGQKKGKLFF
v_gene: TRBV6-6; abundance: NA; j_gene: TRBJ1-2; CDR3aa: CASSSSGGYGYTF
v_gene: TRBV10-3; abundance: NA; j_gene: TRBJ1-2; CDR3aa: CAIRLSGTLNYGYTF
v_gene: TRBV10-2; abundance: few; j_gene: TRBJ1-4; CDR3aa: CASSDASRGEKLFF
v_gene: TRBV29-1; abundance: NA; j_gene: NA; CDR3aa: CSVVRGAGGNEQYF
v_gene: TRBV5-1; abundance: once; j_gene: TRBJ2-5; CDR3aa: CASSTSSPRGEETQYF
v_gene: TRBV6-5; abundance: NA; j_gene: TRBJ2-1; CDR3aa: CASSYSRGGFYNEQFF
v_gene: TRBV5-1; abundance: once; j_gene: TRBJ2-2; CDR3aa: CASRLGGAPGELFF
v_gene: TRBV7-2; abundance: NA; j_gene: TRBJ1-2; CDR3aa: CASSLVFRFQAGHGYTF
v_gene: TRBV9; abundance: NA; j_gene: TRBJ2-2; CDR3aa: CASSVASRGGAGELFF
v_gene: TRBV7-3; abundance: NA; j_gene: TRBJ2-3; CDR3aa: CASSPRSGISSTDTQYF
v_gene: TRBV11-3; abundance: NA; j_gene: TRBJ2-1; CDR3aa: CASSLEGGGDEQFF
v_gene: TRBV5-1; abundance: few; j_gene: TRBJ2-7; CDR3aa: CASSVGQALAYEQYF
v_gene: TRBV28; abundance: NA; j_gene: TRBJ2-1; CDR3aa: CASTEPGTGSNEQFF
v_gene: TRBV4-3; abundance: few; j_gene: TRBJ1-3; CDR3aa: CASSQSGQGLNTIYF
v_gene: TRBV7-6; abundance: NA; j_gene: TRBJ2-2; CDR3aa: CASSLVVNTGELFF
v_gene: TRBV6-5; abundance: NA; j_gene: TRBJ2-7; CDR3aa: CASSYVAGGPYEQYF
v_gene: TRBV29-1; abundance: few; j_gene: TRBJ2-1; CDR3aa: CSVPTSGRPNEQFF
v_gene: TRBV19; abundance: few; j_gene: TRBJ2-1; CDR3aa: CASSSRGGGAGDEQFF
v_gene: TRBV5-1; abundance: NA; j_gene: TRBJ2-2; CDR3aa: CASSSGQGSTGELFF
v_gene: TRBV7-9; abundance: once; j_gene: TRBJ2-3; CDR3aa: CASSLLARFTDTQYF
v_gene: TRBV9; abundance: few; j_gene: TRBJ2-1; CDR3aa: CASSPRGALLNEQFF
v_gene: TRBV4-1; abundance: NA; j_gene: TRBJ2-7; CDR3aa: CASSQRTTSGPSSYEQYF
v_gene: TRBV30; abundance: few; j_gene: TRBJ2-3; CDR3aa: CAWSGGVTDTQYF
v_gene: TRBV2; abundance: NA; j_gene: TRBJ1-5; CDR3aa: CASSERGGRGRPGGRPQHF
v_gene: TRBV28; abundance: NA; j_gene: TRBJ2-2; CDR3aa: CASSDTTTGELFF
v_gene: TRBV30; abundance: NA; j_gene: TRBJ2-3; CDR3aa: CAWRVGGSSTDTQYF
v_gene: TRBV27; abundance: NA; j_gene: TRBJ2-7; CDR3aa: CASRDISSYEQYF
v_gene: TRBV11-2; abundance: few; j_gene: TRBJ2-5; CDR3aa: CASSFGTGLQETQYF
v_gene: TRBV4-3; abundance: NA; j_gene: TRBJ2-2; CDR3aa: CASSREGLAGAYTGELFF
v_gene: TRBV6-1; abundance: few; j_gene: TRBJ1-5; CDR3aa: CASNRGTGGNQPQHF